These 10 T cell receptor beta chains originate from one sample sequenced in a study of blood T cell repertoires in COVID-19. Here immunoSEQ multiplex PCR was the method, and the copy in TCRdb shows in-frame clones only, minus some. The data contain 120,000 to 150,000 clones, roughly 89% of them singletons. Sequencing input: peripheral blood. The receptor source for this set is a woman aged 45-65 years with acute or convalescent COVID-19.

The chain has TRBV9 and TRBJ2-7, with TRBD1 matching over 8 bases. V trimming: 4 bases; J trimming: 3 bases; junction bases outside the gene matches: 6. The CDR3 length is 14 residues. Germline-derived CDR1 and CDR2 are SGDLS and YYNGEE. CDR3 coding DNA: TGTGCCAGCAGCTACCGGGACAGGCACTACGAGCAGTACTTC. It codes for CASSYRDRHYEQYF. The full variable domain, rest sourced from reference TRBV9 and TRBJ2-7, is DSGVTQTPKHLITATGQRVTLRCSPRSGDLSVYWYQQSLDQGLQFLIQYYNGEERAKGNILERFSAQQFPDLHSELNLSSLELGDSALYFCASSYRDRHYEQYFGPGTRLTVT.

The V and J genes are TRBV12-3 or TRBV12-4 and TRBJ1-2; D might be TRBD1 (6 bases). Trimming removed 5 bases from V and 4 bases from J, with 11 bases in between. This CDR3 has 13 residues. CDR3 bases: TGTGCCAGCAGTCAACAGGGTGGCTATGGCTACACCTTC. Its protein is CASSQQGGYGYTF.

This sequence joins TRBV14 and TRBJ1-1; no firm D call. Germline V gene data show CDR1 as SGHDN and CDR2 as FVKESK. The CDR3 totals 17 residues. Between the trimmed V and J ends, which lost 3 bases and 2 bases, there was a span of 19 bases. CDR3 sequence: CASSQFYVQTTNTEAFF. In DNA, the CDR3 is TGTGCCAGCAGCCAGTTTTATGTTCAAACAACCAACACTGAAGCTTTCTTT.

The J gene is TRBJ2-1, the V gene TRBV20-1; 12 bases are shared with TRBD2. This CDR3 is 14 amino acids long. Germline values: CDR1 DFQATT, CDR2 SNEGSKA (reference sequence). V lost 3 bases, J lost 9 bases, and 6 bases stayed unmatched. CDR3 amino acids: CSASLLAGGGEQFF. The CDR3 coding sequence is TGCAGTGCTAGTCTCCTAGCGGGAGGGGGTGAGCAGTTCTTC.

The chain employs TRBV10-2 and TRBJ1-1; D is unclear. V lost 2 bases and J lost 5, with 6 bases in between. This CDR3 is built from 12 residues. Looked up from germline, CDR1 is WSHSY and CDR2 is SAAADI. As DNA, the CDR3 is TGCGCCAGCAGTGAGCTGAGAACTGAAGCTTTCTTT. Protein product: CASSELRTEAFF.

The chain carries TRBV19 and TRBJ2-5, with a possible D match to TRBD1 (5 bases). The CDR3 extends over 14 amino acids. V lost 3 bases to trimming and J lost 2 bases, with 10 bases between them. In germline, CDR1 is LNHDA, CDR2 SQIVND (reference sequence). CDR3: CASSMGQAQETQYF. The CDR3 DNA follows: TGTGCCAGTAGTATGGGGCAGGCACAAGAGACCCAGTACTTC.

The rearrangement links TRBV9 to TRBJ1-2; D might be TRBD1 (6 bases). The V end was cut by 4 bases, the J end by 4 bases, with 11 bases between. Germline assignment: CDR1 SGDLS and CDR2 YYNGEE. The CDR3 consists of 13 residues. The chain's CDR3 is CASSPRQAYGYTF. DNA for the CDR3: TGTGCCAGCAGCCCCAGACAGGCCTATGGCTACACCTTC.

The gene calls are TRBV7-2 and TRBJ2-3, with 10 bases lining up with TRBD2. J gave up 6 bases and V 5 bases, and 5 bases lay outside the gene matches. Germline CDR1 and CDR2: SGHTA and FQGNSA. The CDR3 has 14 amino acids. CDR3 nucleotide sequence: TGTGCCAGCAGCCTGGGACTAGCGCGCGATACGCAGTATTTT. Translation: CASSLGLARDTQYF.

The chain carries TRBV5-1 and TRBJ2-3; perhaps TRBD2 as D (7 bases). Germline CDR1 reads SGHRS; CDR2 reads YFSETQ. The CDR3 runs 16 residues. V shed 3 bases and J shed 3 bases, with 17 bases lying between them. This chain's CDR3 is CASSWLGGADTDTQYF. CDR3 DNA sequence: TGCGCCAGCAGCTGGCTGGGGGGGGCCGATACAGATACGCAGTATTTT.

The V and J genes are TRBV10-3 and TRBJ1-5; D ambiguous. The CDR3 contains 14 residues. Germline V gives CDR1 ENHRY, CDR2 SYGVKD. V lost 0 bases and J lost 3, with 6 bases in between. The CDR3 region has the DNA TGTGCCATCAGTGAGTCCACAGTCAATCAGCCCCAGCATTTT. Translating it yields CAISESTVNQPQHF.